Presented here are 5 T cell receptor beta chains from one specimen sequenced in a study of cytomegalovirus exposure and HLA in healthy donors. Primers: 60 Vbeta forward and 13 Jbeta reverse. Profiling relied on immunoSEQ multiplex PCR, and the TCRdb table lists in-frame clones only, not all of them. The sample consists of 80,000 or so clones, roughly 64% of them appearing once. Specimen: PBMCs. These receptors were taken from a man younger than 45 in good health and CMV-seropositive.

This clone was recorded once. The chain uses TRBV7-9 and TRBJ1-1; possibly TRBD1 for D (5 bases). V lost 0 bases and J 1 base, leaving 6 bases between the germline ends. From germline, CDR1 is SEHNR and CDR2 FQNEAQ (reference sequence). The CDR3 length is 14 residues. The CDR3 bases are TGTGCCAGCAGCTTAGCAGGGGCGAACACTGAAGCTTTCTTT. Protein sequence: CASSLAGANTEAFF.

The genes are TRBV5-1 and TRBJ1-1, with a weak D call TRBD1 (5 bases). Germline V lookup: CDR1 SGHRS, CDR2 YFSETQ. The CDR3 extends over 15 amino acids. V lost 4 bases and J lost 3, with 16 bases in between. The CDR3 DNA reads as TGCGCCAGCAGCGCCCTCGACAGTGCGTACACTGAAGCTTTCTTT. This translates into CASSALDSAYTEAFF.

The chain carries TRBV4-1 and TRBJ2-7; D might be TRBD1 (6 bases). Trimming took off 4 bases at V and 2 bases at J, with 21 bases between the two ends. Looked up from germline, CDR1 is MGHRA and CDR2 is YSYEKL. CDR3 length: 17 residues. The CDR3 sequence: CASSRLFGGIFPYEQYF. CDR3 nucleotide sequence: TGCGCCAGCAGCCGCCTATTTGGGGGCATTTTTCCCTACGAGCAGTACTTC.

This chain links TRBV5-6 with TRBJ2-2, with 8 bases lining up with TRBD1. The V gene end was trimmed by 0 bases and the J gene end by 7 bases; junction bases not matched to a gene: 5. In germline, CDR1 is SGHDT, CDR2 YYEEEE. The CDR3 has 15 residues. The CDR3 DNA is TGTGCCAGCAGCTTGGCGGCAGGGGGCGGCGGGGAGCTGTTTTTT. It encodes CASSLAAGGGGELFF. Variable domain in full (rest from reference TRBV5-6 and TRBJ2-2): DAGVTQSPTHLIKTRGQQVTLRCSPKSGHDTVSWYQQALGQGPQFIFQYYEEEERQRGNFPDRFSGHQFPNYSSELNVNALLLGDSALYLCASSLAAGGGGELFFGEGSRLTVL.

This clone has more than one count but fewer than ten. The chain uses TRBV7-9 and TRBJ1-1; TRBD1 is a possible D gene (5 bases). Trimming took off 1 base at V and 5 bases at J, with 11 bases between the two ends. Germline CDR1 is SEHNR and CDR2 is FQNEAQ (reference sequence). CDR3 length equals 14 residues. DNA of the CDR3: TGTGCCAGCAGCTTAGGGGGCGCGTCTACTGAAGCTTTCTTT. Translated, it gives CASSLGGASTEAFF.